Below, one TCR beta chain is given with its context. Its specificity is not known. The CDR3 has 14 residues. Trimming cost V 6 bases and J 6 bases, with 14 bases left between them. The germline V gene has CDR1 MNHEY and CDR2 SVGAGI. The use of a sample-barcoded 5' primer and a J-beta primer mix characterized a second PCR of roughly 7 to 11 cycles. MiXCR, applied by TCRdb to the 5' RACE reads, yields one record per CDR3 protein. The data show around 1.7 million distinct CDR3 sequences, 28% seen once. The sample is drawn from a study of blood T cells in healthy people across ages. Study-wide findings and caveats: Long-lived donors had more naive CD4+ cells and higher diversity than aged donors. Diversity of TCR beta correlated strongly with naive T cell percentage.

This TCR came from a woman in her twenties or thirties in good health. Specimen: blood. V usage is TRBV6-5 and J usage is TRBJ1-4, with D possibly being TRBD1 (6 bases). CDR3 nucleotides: TGTGCCAGCAGCGCCTCAGGGGATTATGAAAAACTGTTTTTT. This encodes CASSASGDYEKLFF.